A single T cell receptor beta chain is shown here with its context. A J-beta primer mix and a sample-barcoded 5' primer were used in a second PCR of roughly 6 to 11 cycles. MiXCR was run by TCRdb on the 5' RACE reads, yielding one entry per CDR3 protein. The table records about 830,000 distinct CDR3 sequences, around 68% of them present only once. The sample belongs to a study of blood T cells in healthy people across ages. CDR3 length: 13 residues. Germline V gene lookup returns CDR1 ENHRY and CDR2 SYGVKD. The V gene end was trimmed by 5 bases and the J gene end by 5 bases; junction bases not matched to a gene: 2.

The clonotype comes from a man aged 25-45 years in good health. Sequenced input: blood. The chain has TRBV10-3 and TRBJ2-1, with 8 bases matching TRBD1. CDR3 DNA: TGTGCCATCAGTTCGACAGGGGACAATGAGCAGTTCTTC. It is translated as CAISSTGDNEQFF.